The rows below give T cell receptor beta chains drawn from one sample of a study of neurological immune-mediated disorders. MiXCR, run by TCRdb on the 5' RACE reads, gives a single entry per CDR3 protein. The table shows 60,000 to 90,000 distinct CDR3 sequences, with roughly 10% occurring only once. Input material: PBMCs. The receptors stem from a man aged 25-40 years in good health. CDR3s include the opening cysteine and the closing phenylalanine or tryptophan. A D gene is named only where the DNA matches it firmly. Some rows have no size entry. The others give once, few or many, or a class for an expanded clone.

j_call	v_call	d_call	clone_size	cdr3_nt	cdr3_aa
TRBJ2-7	TRBV6-2/TRBV6-3	TRBD2	-	TGTGCCAGCAGTTACTCGCCACTTAGCGGGATATCCTACGAGCAGTACTTC	CASSYSPLSGISYEQYF
TRBJ2-1	TRBV7-8	-	-	TGTGCCAGCTGCTTGAGAAATGAGCAGTTCTTC	CASCLRNEQFF
TRBJ2-7	TRBV28	-	many	TGTGCCAGCACAAATACCGGGGCCCTCCTGAGAGAGCAGTACTTC	CASTNTGALLREQYF
TRBJ1-1	TRBV15	-	many	TGTGCCACCAGCACCCACGAGGACAGTTCTCTGAACACTGAAGCTTTCTTT	CATSTHEDSSLNTEAFF
TRBJ1-6	TRBV18	TRBD1	many	TGTGCCAGCTCACCGCCGGGACAGAGCTCCTATAATTCACCCCTCCACTTT	CASSPPGQSSYNSPLHF
TRBJ2-1	TRBV15	-	many	TGTGCCACCAGCACCCGTACGGAGAACAATGAGCAGTTCTTC	CATSTRTENNEQFF
TRBJ2-4	TRBV20-1	TRBD1	many	TGCAGTGCCCGACCGACAGGGGGGGGGGCCAAAAACATTCAGTACTTC	CSARPTGGGAKNIQYF
TRBJ1-4	TRBV20-1	-	many	TGCAGTGCTAGAGAAGGGGGGCGGGGTGAAAAACTGTTTTTT	CSAREGGRGEKLFF
TRBJ1-4	TRBV30	TRBD1	-	TGTGCCTGGAGCACCGGGACAGGGAATGAAAAACTGTTTTTT	CAWSTGTGNEKLFF
TRBJ2-7	TRBV15	-	many	TGTGCCACCAGCAGAGTCCATCAGGCCCCCTACGAGCAGTACTTC	CATSRVHQAPYEQYF
TRBJ1-1	TRBV7-2	TRBD1	many	TGTGCCAGCAGCTTAGTTGGGACAGCGAACACTGAAGCTTTCTTT	CASSLVGTANTEAFF
TRBJ2-7	TRBV12-3/TRBV12-4	-	many	TGTGCCAGCATCATACGGCCCCAGGCCTCCGAGCAGTACTTC	CASIIRPQASEQYF